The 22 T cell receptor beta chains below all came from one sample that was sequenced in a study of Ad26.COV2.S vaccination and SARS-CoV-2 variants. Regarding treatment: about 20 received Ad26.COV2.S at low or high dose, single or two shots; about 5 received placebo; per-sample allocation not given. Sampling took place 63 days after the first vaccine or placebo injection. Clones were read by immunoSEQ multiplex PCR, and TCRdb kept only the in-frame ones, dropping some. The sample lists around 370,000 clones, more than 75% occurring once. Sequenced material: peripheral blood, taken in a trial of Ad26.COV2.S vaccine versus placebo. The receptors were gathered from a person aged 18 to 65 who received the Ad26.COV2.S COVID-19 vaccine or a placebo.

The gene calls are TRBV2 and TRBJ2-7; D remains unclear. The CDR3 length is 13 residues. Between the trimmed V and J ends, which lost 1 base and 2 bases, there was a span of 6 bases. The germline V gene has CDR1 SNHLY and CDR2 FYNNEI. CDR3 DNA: TGTGCCAGCAGTGAAGGCAGTACCTACGAGCAGTACTTC. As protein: CASSEGSTYEQYF.

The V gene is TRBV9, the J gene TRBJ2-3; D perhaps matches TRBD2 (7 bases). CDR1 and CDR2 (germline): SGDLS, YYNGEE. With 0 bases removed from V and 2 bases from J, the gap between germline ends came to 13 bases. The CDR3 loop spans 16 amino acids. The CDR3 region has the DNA TGTGCCAGCAGCGTAGTCGGGGGGCAGACCACAGATACGCAGTATTTT. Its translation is CASSVVGGQTTDTQYF.

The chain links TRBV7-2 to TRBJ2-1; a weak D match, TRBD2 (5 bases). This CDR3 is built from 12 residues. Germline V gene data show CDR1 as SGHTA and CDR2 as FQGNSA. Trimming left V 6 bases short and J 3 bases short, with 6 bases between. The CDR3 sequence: CASSRGYNEQFF. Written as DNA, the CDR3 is TGTGCCAGCAGTCGGGGCTACAATGAGCAGTTCTTC.

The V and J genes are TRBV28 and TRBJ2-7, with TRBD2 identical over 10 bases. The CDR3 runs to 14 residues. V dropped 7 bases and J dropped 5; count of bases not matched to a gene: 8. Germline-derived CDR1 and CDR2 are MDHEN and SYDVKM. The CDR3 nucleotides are TGTGCCAGCACCCTAGCGGGAGCCGGCGACGAGCAGTACTTC. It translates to CASTLAGAGDEQYF.

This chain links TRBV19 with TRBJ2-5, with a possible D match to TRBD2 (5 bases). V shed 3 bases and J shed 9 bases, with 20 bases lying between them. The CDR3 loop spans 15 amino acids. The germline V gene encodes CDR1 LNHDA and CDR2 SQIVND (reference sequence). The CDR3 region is CASSIAGSPPGAQYF. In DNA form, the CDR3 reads TGTGCCAGTAGTATTGCAGGCAGCCCGCCCGGGGCCCAGTACTTC.

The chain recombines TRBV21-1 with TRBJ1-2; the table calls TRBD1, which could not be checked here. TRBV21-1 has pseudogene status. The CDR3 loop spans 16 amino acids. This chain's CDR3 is CASSKTKGRDRGGYTF. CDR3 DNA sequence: TGTGCCAGCAGCAAGACAAAGGGTAGGGACAGGGGTGGCTACACCTTC.

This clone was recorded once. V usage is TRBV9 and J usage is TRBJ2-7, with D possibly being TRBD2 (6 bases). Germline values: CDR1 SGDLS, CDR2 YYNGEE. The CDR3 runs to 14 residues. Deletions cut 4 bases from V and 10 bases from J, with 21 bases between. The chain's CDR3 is CASSLASAGPDQYF. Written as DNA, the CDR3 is TGTGCCAGCAGCTTGGCCTCGGCGGGACCCGATCAGTACTTC.

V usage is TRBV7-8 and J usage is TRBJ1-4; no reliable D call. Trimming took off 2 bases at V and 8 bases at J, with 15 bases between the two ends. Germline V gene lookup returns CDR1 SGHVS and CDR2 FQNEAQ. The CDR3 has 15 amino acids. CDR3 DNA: TGTGCCAGCAGCTTATTATCAGGACCTCAAGAAAAACTGTTTTTT. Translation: CASSLLSGPQEKLFF.

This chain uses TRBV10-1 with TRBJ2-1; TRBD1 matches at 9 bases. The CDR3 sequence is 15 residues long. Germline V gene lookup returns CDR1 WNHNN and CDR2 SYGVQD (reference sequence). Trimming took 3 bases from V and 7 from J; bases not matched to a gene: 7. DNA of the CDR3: TGCGCCAGCAGTGACCCGGGACAGGGAAGGAATGAGCAGTTCTTC. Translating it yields CASSDPGQGRNEQFF.

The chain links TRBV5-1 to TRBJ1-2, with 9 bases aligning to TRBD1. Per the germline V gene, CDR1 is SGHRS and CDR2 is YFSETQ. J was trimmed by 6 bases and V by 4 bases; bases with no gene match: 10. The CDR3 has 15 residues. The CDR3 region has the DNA TGCGCCAGCAGCCCCCGGGACAGGGACCCCAATGGCTACACCTTC. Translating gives CASSPRDRDPNGYTF.

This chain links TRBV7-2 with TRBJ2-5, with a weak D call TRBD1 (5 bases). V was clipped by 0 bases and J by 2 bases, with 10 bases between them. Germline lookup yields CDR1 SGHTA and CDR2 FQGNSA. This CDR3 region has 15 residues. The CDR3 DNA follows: TGTGCCAGCAGCTTAGCGGCGACAGAACAAGAGACCCAGTACTTC. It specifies CASSLAATEQETQYF.

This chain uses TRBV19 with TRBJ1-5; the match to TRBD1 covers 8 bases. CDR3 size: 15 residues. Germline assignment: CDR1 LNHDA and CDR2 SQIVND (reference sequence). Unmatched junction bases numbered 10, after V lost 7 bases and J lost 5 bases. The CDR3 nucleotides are TGTGCCAGTAAACCCAGGGGGCCCGGCGATCAGCCCCAGCATTTT. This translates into CASKPRGPGDQPQHF.

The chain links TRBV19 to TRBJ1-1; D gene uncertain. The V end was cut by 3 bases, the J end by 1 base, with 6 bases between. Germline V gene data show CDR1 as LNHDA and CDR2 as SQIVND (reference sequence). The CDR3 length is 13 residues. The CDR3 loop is CASSIIGNTEAFF. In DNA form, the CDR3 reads TGTGCCAGTAGTATCATAGGGAACACTGAAGCTTTCTTT.

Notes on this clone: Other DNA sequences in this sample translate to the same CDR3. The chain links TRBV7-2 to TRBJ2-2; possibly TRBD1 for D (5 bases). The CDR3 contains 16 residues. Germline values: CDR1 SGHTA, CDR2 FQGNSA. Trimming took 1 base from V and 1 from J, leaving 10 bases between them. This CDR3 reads CASSLGPTGNTGELFF. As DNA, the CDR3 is TGTGCCAGCAGCTTAGGACCAACAGGGAACACCGGGGAGCTGTTTTTT.

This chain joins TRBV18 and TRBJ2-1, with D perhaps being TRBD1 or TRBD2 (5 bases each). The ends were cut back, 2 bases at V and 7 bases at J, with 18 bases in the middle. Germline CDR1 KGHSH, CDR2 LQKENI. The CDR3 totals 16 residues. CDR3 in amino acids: CASSPILLGRGNEQFF. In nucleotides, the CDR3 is TGTGCCAGCTCACCAATTCTGCTGGGGCGCGGGAATGAGCAGTTCTTC.

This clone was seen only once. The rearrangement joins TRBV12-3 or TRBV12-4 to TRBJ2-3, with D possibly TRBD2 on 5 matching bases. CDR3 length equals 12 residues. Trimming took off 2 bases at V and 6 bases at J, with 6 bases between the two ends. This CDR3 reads CASSLTGDTQYF. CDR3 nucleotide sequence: TGTGCCAGCAGTTTAACGGGGGATACGCAGTATTTT.

The CDR3 DNA reads TGTGCCATCAGTGACTACAGGGACCATGGCTACACCTTC. Translated, it gives CAISDYRDHGYTF. The J gene is TRBJ1-2, the V gene TRBV10-3; weak D call: TRBD1 (6 bases). CDR3 length: 13 residues. V lost 3 bases and J lost 6, with 11 bases in between. The V gene's germline CDR1 is ENHRY and CDR2 SYGVKD.

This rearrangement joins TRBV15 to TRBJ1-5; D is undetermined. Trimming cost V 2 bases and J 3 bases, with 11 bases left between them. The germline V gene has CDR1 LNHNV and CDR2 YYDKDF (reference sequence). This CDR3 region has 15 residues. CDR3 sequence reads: CATSRSGGFNQPQHF. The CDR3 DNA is TGTGCCACCAGCAGAAGCGGAGGGTTCAATCAGCCCCAGCATTTT. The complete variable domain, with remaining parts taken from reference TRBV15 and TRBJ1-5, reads DAMVIQNPRYQVTQFGKPVTLSCSQTLNHNVMYWYQQKSSQAPKLLFHYYDKDFNNEADTPDNFQSRRPNTSFCFLDIRSPGLGDTAMYLCATSRSGGFNQPQHFGDGTRLSIL.

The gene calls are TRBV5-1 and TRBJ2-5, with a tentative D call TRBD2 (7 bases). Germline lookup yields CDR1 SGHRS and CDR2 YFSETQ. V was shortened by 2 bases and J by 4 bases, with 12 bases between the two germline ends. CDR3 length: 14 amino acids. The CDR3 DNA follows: TGCGCCAGCAGCTTATCGGGGGGCCGAGAGACCCAGTACTTC. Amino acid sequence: CASSLSGGRETQYF.

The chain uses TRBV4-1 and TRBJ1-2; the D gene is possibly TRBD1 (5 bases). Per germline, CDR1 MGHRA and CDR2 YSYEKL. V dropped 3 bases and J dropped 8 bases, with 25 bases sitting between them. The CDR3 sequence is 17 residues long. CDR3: CASSHSSTGAHGYGYTF. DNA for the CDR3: TGCGCCAGCAGCCACTCATCCACCGGGGCTCACGGTTACGGCTACACCTTC.

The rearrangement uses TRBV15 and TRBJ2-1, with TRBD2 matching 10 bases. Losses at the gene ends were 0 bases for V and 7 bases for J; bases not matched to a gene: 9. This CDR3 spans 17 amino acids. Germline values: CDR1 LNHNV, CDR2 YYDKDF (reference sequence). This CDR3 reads CATSRDRISGGKNEQFF. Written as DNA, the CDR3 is TGTGCCACCAGCAGAGATCGTATTAGCGGGGGGAAGAATGAGCAGTTCTTC.

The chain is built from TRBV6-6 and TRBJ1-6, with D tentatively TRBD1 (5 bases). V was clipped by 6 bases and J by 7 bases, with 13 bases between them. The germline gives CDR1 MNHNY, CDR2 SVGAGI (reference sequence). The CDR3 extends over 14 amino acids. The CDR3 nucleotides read TGTGCCAGCAGACCACAGGACTTCAATTCACCCCTCCACTTT. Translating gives CASRPQDFNSPLHF.